The clone carrying this TCR beta chain has more than one count but fewer than ten. Its antigen is as yet unknown. TCRdb reprocessed the RACE reads via MiXCR and lists one record per CDR3 protein. The sample carries some 190,000 distinct CDR3 sequences, about a fifth recorded once. The sample is drawn from a study of human T cells and chemical hapten exposure. Broader study findings: Among expanded TCRs, significantly more large CDR3 similarity clusters formed than among controls.

The time point is: patch test 1, 2 weeks after DPC sensitization. Treatment described: therapeutic diphenylcyclopropenone sensitization with weekly scalp DPC. Germline assignment: CDR1 SGHTA and CDR2 FQGNSA. V lost 4 bases to trimming and J lost 7 bases; unmatched junction nucleotides: 13. CDR3 length: 16 amino acids. This TCR came from a woman aged 45-60 years with alopecia areata. Some clones in this sample may be carry-over from other donors' samples. This sample comprised whole blood, obtained in connection with sensitization to the hapten diphenylcyclopropenone (DPC). This chain uses TRBV7-2 with TRBJ2-1; 7 bases are a match to TRBD2. The CDR3 here is CASSWGAGSGMNEQFF. The DNA of the CDR3 is TGTGCCAGCAGCTGGGGAGCGGGATCGGGGATGAATGAGCAGTTCTTC.